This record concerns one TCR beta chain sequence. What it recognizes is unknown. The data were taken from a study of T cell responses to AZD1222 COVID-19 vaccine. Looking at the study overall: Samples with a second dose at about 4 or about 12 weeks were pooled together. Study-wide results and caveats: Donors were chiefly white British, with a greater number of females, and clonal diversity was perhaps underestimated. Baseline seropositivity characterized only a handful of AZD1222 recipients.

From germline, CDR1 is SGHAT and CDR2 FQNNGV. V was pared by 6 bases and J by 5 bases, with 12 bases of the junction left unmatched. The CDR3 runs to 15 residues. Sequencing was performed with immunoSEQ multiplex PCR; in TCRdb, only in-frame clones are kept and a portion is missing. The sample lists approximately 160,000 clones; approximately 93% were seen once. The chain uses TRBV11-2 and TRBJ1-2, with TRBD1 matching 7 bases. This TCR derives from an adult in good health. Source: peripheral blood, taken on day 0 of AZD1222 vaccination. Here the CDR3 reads CASSWGRAGGYGYTF. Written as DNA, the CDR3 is TGTGCCAGCAGTTGGGGAAGGGCAGGGGGGTATGGCTACACCTTC.